These T cell receptor beta chains were read from a single sample in a study of identical twins. TCRdb recomputed calls from the 5' RACE reads with MiXCR, one row per CDR3 protein. The profile shows about 100,000 distinct CDR3 sequences, 5.9% of them singletons. Sequencing was performed on memory T cells sorted from blood. The receptors derive from a woman aged 45-65 years in good health. Both conserved end residues are part of each CDR3. Fields, in order: clone size, V gene, D gene, J gene, CDR3 DNA, CDR3 protein. D genes are given only for firm matches. Size tells how often a clone was seen (once, few, many) or the class of an expanded clone, and some rows leave it out.

many	TRBV3-1	-	TRBJ2-1	TGTGCCAGCAGCCAAGATAGCGCAGGGGTCGGTGAGCAGTTCTTC	CASSQDSAGVGEQFF
many	TRBV15	-	TRBJ2-5	TGTGCCACCAGCAGAGATGCGTACAGCCAAGAGACCCAGTACTTC	CATSRDAYSQETQYF
many	TRBV6-2/TRBV6-3	-	TRBJ2-2	TGTGCCAGCTACGATAACACCGGGGAGCTGTTTTTT	CASYDNTGELFF
few	TRBV12-3/TRBV12-4	TRBD2	TRBJ2-3	TGTGCCAGCAGTATACTCCGGATCGCGGGAGCACCAGATACGCAGTATTTT	CASSILRIAGAPDTQYF
few	TRBV2	-	TRBJ1-3	TGTGCCAGCAGTGGAGGTTTCTCTGGAAACACCATATATTTT	CASSGGFSGNTIYF
few	TRBV14	-	TRBJ1-1	TGTGCCAGCAGCTCACGACCGACGGTGAACACTGAAGCTTTCTTT	CASSSRPTVNTEAFF
many	TRBV6-2/TRBV6-3	-	TRBJ2-6	TGTGCCAGCAGCTATGGGACTGGACCTGGATCTGCTGGGGCCAACGTCCTGACTTTC	CASSYGTGPGSAGANVLTF
once	TRBV28	-	TRBJ1-4	TGTGCCAGCAGTACTACACGGACAACTAATGAAAAACTGTTTTTT	CASSTTRTTNEKLFF
many	TRBV29-1	-	TRBJ1-5	TGCAGCGTTCAACAGGCCCGAGATCAGCCCCAGCATTTT	CSVQQARDQPQHF
few	TRBV5-1	-	TRBJ1-1	TGCGCCAGCAGCTCTCCAGCCGCTGAAGCTTTCTTT	CASSSPAAEAFF
many	TRBV20-1	-	TRBJ2-3	TGCAGTGCTGGGGGGTCAGATACGCAGTATTTT	CSAGGSDTQYF
-	TRBV6-1	-	TRBJ2-1	TGTGCCAGCAGTGCAACAGGGCCAGCCTACAATGAGCAGTTCTTC	CASSATGPAYNEQFF
many	TRBV5-1	-	TRBJ2-3	TGCGCCAGCAGCTTGAGAACAGATCAGCAGTATTTT	CASSLRTDQQYF
many	TRBV27	TRBD1	TRBJ2-1	TGTGCCAGCAGTCCGAGGACAGGGGGAAATGAGCAGTTCTTC	CASSPRTGGNEQFF
-	TRBV20-1	-	TRBJ1-2	TGCAGTGCTACCCCCAACCACTATGGCTACACCTTC	CSATPNHYGYTF
-	TRBV28	-	TRBJ1-2	TGTGGCAGTAGTTTAGCAGGGATTGGCTACACCTTC	CGSSLAGIGYTF
-	TRBV5-4	-	TRBJ1-1	TGTGCCAGCAGCTTGCCAGATCGAGGGGATGAAGCTTTCTTT	CASSLPDRGDEAFF
many	TRBV4-1	-	TRBJ1-6	TGCGCCAGCAGCCAAGAAAGTAATTCACCCCTCCACTTT	CASSQESNSPLHF
few	TRBV18	-	TRBJ2-6	TGTGCCAGCTCACCCAATTCGGGTTACGGGGCCAACGTCCTGACTTTC	CASSPNSGYGANVLTF
many	TRBV27	-	TRBJ2-2	TGTGCCACGGGGAGACTGGTCTCTTCCGGGGAGCTGTTTTTT	CATGRLVSSGELFF
-	TRBV6-2/TRBV6-3	-	TRBJ1-5	TGTGCCAGCAGACAACAGGGCGATGGGCCCCAGCATTTT	CASRQQGDGPQHF
many	TRBV7-8	TRBD2	TRBJ2-5	TGTGCCAGCAACCCTGGACTAGCGTATCAAGAGACCCAGTACTTC	CASNPGLAYQETQYF
many	TRBV30	TRBD2	TRBJ2-7	TGTGCCTGGAGTACCCCCCAGCGGGGTCACTACGAGCAGTACTTC	CAWSTPQRGHYEQYF
-	TRBV18	TRBD2	TRBJ2-1	TGTGCCAGCTCATATCGCGTGGGACAGGGGACTAGCGGGAGGATGAATGAGCAGTTCTTC	CASSYRVGQGTSGRMNEQFF
few	TRBV19	TRBD1	TRBJ2-3	TGTGCCAGTAGAGCGGGACAGGGCTACACAGATACGCAGTATTTT	CASRAGQGYTDTQYF
-	TRBV2	-	TRBJ2-6	TGTGCCAGCGAGGTTGATGGGGCCAACGTCCTGACTTTC	CASEVDGANVLTF
few	TRBV20-1	-	TRBJ2-5	TGCAGTGTCCCGATAGCCCGCCAAGAGACCCAGTACTTC	CSVPIARQETQYF
many	TRBV15	-	TRBJ1-5	TGTGCCACCAGCAGTGAGACGCTTCAACAAATTAATCAGCCCCAGCATTTT	CATSSETLQQINQPQHF
many	TRBV6-1	TRBD1	TRBJ1-4	TGTGCCAGCAGGGCGACAGGGGGTGCAAATGAAAAACTGTTTTTT	CASRATGGANEKLFF
many	TRBV12-3/TRBV12-4	-	TRBJ1-5	TGTGCCAGCAGTTTAGAGGCAGGGGGCAATCAGCCCCAGCATTTT	CASSLEAGGNQPQHF
many	TRBV29-1	-	TRBJ2-1	TGCAGTGGGTCTTCCGGCGCGGAGTATGAGCAGTTCTTC	CSGSSGAEYEQFF